A single TCR beta chain is shown here with its context. This record comes from a study of blood T cell repertoires in COVID-19. At the level of the study: Sites across the United States, Italy and Spain contributed samples from acute and convalescent COVID-19. PBMCs, B-cell-depleted T cells, or T cells provided the cDNA or gDNA that made up the material.

How the authors handled the data: By means of reference gene primer amplification, nucleated cell counts were estimated. Sequenced by immunoSEQ multiplex PCR; TCRdb stores in-frame clones only, minus some. That table furnishes V, J and clone size, whereas the DNA furnished D and trimming. The table lists about 82,000 clones, around 83% of them singletons. The CDR3 covers 14 residues. With 1 base removed from V and 5 bases from J, the gap between germline ends came to 11 bases. Germline CDR1 and CDR2: SGHVS and FNYEAQ. The V call is TRBV7-6, the J call TRBJ1-2; D gene ambiguous. The sample consisted of peripheral blood. This receptor was taken from a woman between 55 and 75 years old with acute or convalescent COVID-19. This CDR3 reads CASSLDAGGYGYTF. CDR3 DNA: TGTGCCAGCAGCTTAGATGCGGGAGGGTATGGCTACACCTTC.